This is a list of T cell receptor beta chains from one sample in a study of blood T cell repertoires in COVID-19. Measured with immunoSEQ multiplex PCR; TCRdb has only the in-frame clones, and not every one. The sample includes about 100,000 clones, around 83% seen only once; the top ten take 4.3%. The sequencing sample was made of peripheral blood. The receptors come from a man between 65 and 85 years old with acute or convalescent COVID-19. Both conserved end residues are part of each CDR3. The D gene is left open where the match is weak. Some rows have no size entry. The others give once, few or many, or a class for an expanded clone.

v_gene,abundance,j_gene,d_gene,CDR3nt,CDR3aa
TRBV6-6,.,TRBJ2-3,TRBD2,TGTGCCAGCAGTTCACTAGCGCCGATCACAGATACGCAGTATTTT,CASSSLAPITDTQYF
TRBV13,few,TRBJ1-1,.,TGTGCCAGCAGTCAGGTGGGTGAAGCTTTCTTT,CASSQVGEAFF
TRBV7-9,.,TRBJ2-7,.,TGTGCCAGCAGCTCAGGGGTCTCCTACGAGCAGTACTTC,CASSSGVSYEQYF
TRBV7-8,.,TRBJ1-1,TRBD1,TGTGCCAGCAGCACGCGCCGGACAGGGGGCACTGAAGCTTTCTTT,CASSTRRTGGTEAFF
TRBV29-1,once,TRBJ2-1,TRBD2,TGCAGCGTTGAAAGAACTAGCGGGATCAATGAGCAGTTCTTC,CSVERTSGINEQFF
TRBV9,.,TRBJ2-5,.,TGTGCCAGCAGCGTAGGAGGCCTACAAGAGACCCAGTACTTC,CASSVGGLQETQYF
TRBV7-3,.,TRBJ2-3,TRBD1,TGTGCCAGCAGCTTTGAGGGGACAGCAGATACGCAGTATTTT,CASSFEGTADTQYF
TRBV19,.,TRBJ1-5,TRBD1,TGTGCCAGTACCCCCTTGCAGGGGGGTAGCAATCAGCCCCAGCATTTT,CASTPLQGGSNQPQHF
TRBV7-2,once,TRBJ2-5,.,TGTGCCAGCAGCTTAGGGCTTACCCAAGAGACCCAGTACTTC,CASSLGLTQETQYF
TRBV29-1,.,TRBJ2-1,TRBD1,TGCAGCGCGGGACAGGGGTCCTACAATGAGCAGTTCTTC,CSAGQGSYNEQFF
TRBV3-1/TRBV3-2,.,TRBJ1-2,.,TGTGCCAGCAGTATTCAGGGTTATGGCTACACCTTC,CASSIQGYGYTF
TRBV19,few,TRBJ1-5,TRBD1,TGTGCCAGTAGTGTACAGGGGGTCGGGAGCAATCAGCCCCAGCATTTT,CASSVQGVGSNQPQHF
TRBV7-2,.,TRBJ2-6,.,TGTGCCAGCAGCTTTTGGCTCTCTGGGGCCAACGTCCTGACTTTC,CASSFWLSGANVLTF
TRBV7-6,.,TRBJ2-7,TRBD2,TGTGCCAGCAGCCCCCTAACGGGGGGTTCGGGCGAGCAGTACTTC,CASSPLTGGSGEQYF
TRBV2,.,TRBJ2-7,TRBD1,TGTGCCAGCTTGAGGACAGGGAGTATTTACGAGCAGTACTTC,CASLRTGSIYEQYF
TRBV2,.,TRBJ2-2,TRBD1,TGTGCCAGCACTGGGACAGCGAACACCGGGGAGCTGTTTTTT,CASTGTANTGELFF
TRBV6-6,once,TRBJ2-3,TRBD2,TGTGCCAGCAGTACCGGGGCTAGCGGGGGGATTAATACGCAGTATTTT,CASSTGASGGINTQYF
TRBV29-1,.,TRBJ1-1,.,TGCAGCGTCGCCCGGGGGGGTCCCACTGAAGCTTTCTTT,CSVARGGPTEAFF